These 27 T cell receptor beta chains share one sample of origin, sequenced in a study of blood T cell repertoires in COVID-19. The assay was immunoSEQ multiplex PCR, and TCRdb's table has in-frame clones only and misses some. The data hold under 350,000 clones, with approximately 88% observed a single time. Sequencing was carried out using PBMCs or T cells enriched from blood (not recorded which). The source of these receptors is a woman between 40 and 50 years old who had recovered from COVID-19.

V usage is TRBV6-2 or TRBV6-3 and J usage is TRBJ1-1, with 11 positions matching TRBD1. CDR1 and CDR2 from the germline V gene are MNHEY and SVGEGT. The CDR3 totals 15 residues. With V trimmed by 5 bases and J by 4 bases, 6 bases remained unmatched. The CDR3 coding sequence is TGTGCCAGCAGTATCTCGGGGACAGGGGGCACTGAAGCTTTCTTT. This sequence encodes CASSISGTGGTEAFF.

The rearrangement links TRBV9 to TRBJ2-5; 16 bases line up with TRBD2. This CDR3 is built from 18 residues. V trimming: 3 bases; J trimming: 3 bases; junction bases outside the gene matches: 8. Germline V gives CDR1 SGDLS, CDR2 YYNGEE. CDR3 DNA sequence: TGTGCCAGCAGCGCGGGGACTAGCGGGGGGGCCGTGAAAGAGACCCAGTACTTC. It encodes CASSAGTSGGAVKETQYF.

V and J are TRBV4-2 and TRBJ1-6, with 7 bases aligning to TRBD1. The CDR3 length is 16 residues. V gave up 4 bases and J gave up 5 bases; unmatched junction bases: 8. The V gene's germline CDR1 is LGHNA and CDR2 YNFKEQ. The CDR3 loop is CASSLEDRIDNSPLHF. CDR3 in DNA: TGTGCCAGCAGCCTCGAGGACAGGATCGATAATTCACCCCTCCACTTT.

The chain has TRBV7-2 and TRBJ2-1; no reliable D call. With 5 bases removed from V and 3 bases from J, the gap between germline ends came to 14 bases. Germline V gene sequence: CDR1 SGHTA, CDR2 FQGNSA. The CDR3 extends over 15 amino acids. The CDR3 coding sequence is TGTGCCAGCAGCATTGACACCTACGTCTACAATGAGCAGTTCTTC. Its translation is CASSIDTYVYNEQFF.

The genes are TRBV9 and TRBJ2-2; 9 bases line up with TRBD2. J lost 4 bases, V lost 0 bases, and 7 bases had no gene match. Per the germline V gene, CDR1 is SGDLS and CDR2 is YYNGEE. There are 17 residues in the CDR3. This CDR3 is CASSVGWLAGSTGELFF. CDR3 nucleotide sequence: TGTGCCAGCAGCGTAGGGTGGCTAGCGGGGAGCACCGGGGAGCTGTTTTTT.

V usage is TRBV5-1 and J usage is TRBJ2-2, with D perhaps TRBD2 (5 bases). Germline V gene sequence: CDR1 SGHRS, CDR2 YFSETQ. The CDR3 runs 14 residues. V was trimmed by 4 bases and J by 1 base, leaving 8 bases between them. The CDR3 protein is CASSGRQNTGELFF. The CDR3 nucleotides are TGCGCCAGCAGCGGGAGACAGAACACCGGGGAGCTGTTTTTT.

The V gene is TRBV6-2 or TRBV6-3, the J gene TRBJ2-7, with 10 bases that match TRBD2. Germline V gene data show CDR1 as MNHEY and CDR2 as SVGEGT. This CDR3 is built from 14 residues. The V and J ends lost 6 bases and 1 base, in that order; junction bases with no gene match: 3. CDR3 amino acids: CASSPAGGSYEQYF. The CDR3 region has the DNA TGTGCCAGCAGCCCAGCGGGAGGGTCCTACGAGCAGTACTTC.

This chain links TRBV9 with TRBJ1-3, with D unresolved. CDR3 length equals 15 residues. V was pared by 2 bases and J by 0 bases, with 9 bases between. The germline gives CDR1 SGDLS, CDR2 YYNGEE. CDR3 sequence: CASSVGPPSGNTIYF. CDR3 sequence (DNA): TGTGCCAGCAGCGTCGGTCCGCCCTCTGGAAACACCATATATTTT.

The chain links TRBV5-4 to TRBJ1-4; D not certain. The V gene lost 0 bases and the J gene lost 6 bases, with 6 bases spanning the gap. Germline V gives CDR1 SGHNT, CDR2 YYREEE (reference sequence). The CDR3 totals 13 residues. The CDR3 sequence is CASSLATDEKLFF. The CDR3 region has the DNA TGTGCCAGCAGCTTGGCAACAGATGAAAAACTGTTTTTT.

The V gene is TRBV7-9, the J gene TRBJ2-2, with 7 bases aligning to TRBD1. Germline CDR1 and CDR2: SEHNR and FQNEAQ (reference sequence). The CDR3 extends over 16 amino acids. V shed 5 bases and J 0 bases; nucleotides not matched to a gene: 6. CDR3 residues: CASSPHGTANTGELFF. Written as DNA, the CDR3 is TGTGCCAGCAGCCCGCACGGGACAGCGAACACCGGGGAGCTGTTTTTT.

V and J are TRBV4-2 and TRBJ2-3, with 7 bases matching TRBD2. The CDR3 covers 16 residues. Germline V lookup: CDR1 LGHNA, CDR2 YNFKEQ. The ends lost 0 bases at V and 1 base at J; junction bases unmatched: 4. Written as DNA, the CDR3 is TGTGCCAGCAGCCAAGAGACTAGCCGACGCACAGATACGCAGTATTTT. This sequence encodes CASSQETSRRTDTQYF.

The chain recombines TRBV4-3 with TRBJ1-2, with TRBD1 matching over 8 bases. The CDR3 totals 15 residues. Trimming took 3 bases from V and 6 from J; bases not matched to a gene: 9. CDR1 and CDR2 (germline): LGHNA, YSLEER. CDR3 in amino acids: CASSQAQQGADGYTF. The CDR3 nucleotides are TGCGCCAGCAGCCAGGCCCAGCAGGGGGCCGATGGCTACACCTTC.

The chain combines TRBV19 with TRBJ2-3, with 7 bases fitting TRBD2. The ends lost 4 bases at V and 5 bases at J; junction bases unmatched: 9. The CDR3 extends over 15 amino acids. Germline-derived CDR1 and CDR2 are LNHDA and SQIVND (reference sequence). The CDR3 sequence is CASSKGLVSGDTQYF. The CDR3 coding sequence is TGTGCCAGTAGTAAAGGACTAGTGTCTGGAGATACGCAGTATTTT.

The rearrangement uses TRBV3-1 (or the pseudogene TRBV3-2) and TRBJ2-1, with D possibly being TRBD2 (5 bases). V lost 4 bases and J 9 bases, leaving 16 bases between the germline ends. Per the germline V gene, CDR1 is LGHDT and CDR2 is YNNKEL (reference sequence). There are 14 residues in the CDR3. CDR3 sequence: CASSPAAEEGEQFF. In nucleotides, the CDR3 is TGTGCCAGCAGCCCAGCGGCCGAAGAGGGTGAGCAGTTCTTC.

This chain connects TRBV12-3 or TRBV12-4 to TRBJ2-7; D unclear. This CDR3 region has 13 residues. V was pared by 3 bases and J by 2 bases, with 8 bases between. The DNA for the CDR3 is TGTGCCAGCAGTTTTGGCAGGACCTACGAGCAGTACTTC. Its translation: CASSFGRTYEQYF.

The gene calls are TRBV4-2 and TRBJ2-5; D may be TRBD2 (6 bases). The V and J ends lost 1 base and 5 bases respectively, with 14 bases between them. The CDR3 runs to 15 residues. The germline V gene has CDR1 LGHNA and CDR2 YNFKEQ. The CDR3 bases are TGTGCCAGCAGCCAAGTAACGGGAGTCGGCGAGACCCAGTACTTC. Translation gives CASSQVTGVGETQYF.

V gene TRBV28 combines with J gene TRBJ1-2, with a weak D call TRBD1 (5 bases). The CDR3 is 14 amino acids. Germline CDR1 reads MDHEN; CDR2 reads SYDVKM. V lost 6 bases, J lost 2 bases, and 13 bases lay in between. CDR3 nucleotide sequence: TGTGCCAGCAGGTCCCCGACAGTAAACTATGGCTACACCTTC. It is translated as CASRSPTVNYGYTF.

As DNA, the CDR3 is TGTGCCAGCAGCTTTGGGCAGAACCAAGAGACCCAGTACTTC. Translation: CASSFGQNQETQYF. The chain is built from TRBV7-2 and TRBJ2-5; D is undetermined. Germline V gives CDR1 SGHTA, CDR2 FQGNSA. The CDR3 loop spans 14 amino acids. The V gene lost 3 bases and the J gene lost 0 bases, with 8 bases spanning the gap.

The gene calls are TRBV30 and TRBJ1-2, with 7 bases aligning to TRBD1. The germline CDR1 and CDR2 sequences are GTSNPN and SVGIG (reference sequence). The CDR3 has 16 amino acids. J gave up 8 bases and V 0 bases, and 15 bases lay outside the gene matches. CDR3 protein: CAWSVVDRRSMVGYTF. The CDR3 DNA is TGTGCCTGGAGTGTCGTGGACAGGCGTTCTATGGTCGGCTACACCTTC.

V gene TRBV14 combines with J gene TRBJ1-1; D is ambiguous. Germline CDR1 and CDR2: SGHDN and FVKESK. V lost 0 bases to trimming and J lost 1 base, with 15 bases between them. The CDR3 contains 17 residues. The CDR3 region has the DNA TGTGCCAGCAGCCAAGATTACGGGGAGGTTTCGAACACTGAAGCTTTCTTT. Its translation: CASSQDYGEVSNTEAFF.

J is TRBJ1-5 and V is TRBV30, with D uncertain. The V end lost 5 bases, the J end lost 9 bases, and 14 bases lay between the germline ends. Germline CDR1 and CDR2: GTSNPN and SVGIG (reference sequence). The CDR3 loop spans 12 amino acids. CDR3 amino acids: CAWGPRSGPQHF. The CDR3 DNA reads TGTGCCTGGGGTCCCAGGAGCGGGCCCCAGCATTTT. Supplemented by reference TRBV30 and TRBJ1-5, the full variable domain reads SQTIHQWPATLVQPVGSPLSLECTVEGTSNPNLYWYRQAAGRGLQLLFYSVGIGQISSEVPQNLSASRPQDRQFILSSKKLLLSDSGFYLCAWGPRSGPQHFGDGTRLSIL.

The CDR3 reads CASSQDRWGGTQYF. CDR3 nucleotide sequence: TGTGCCAGCAGCCAAGATCGTTGGGGCGGTACGCAGTATTTT. This sequence joins TRBV14 and TRBJ2-3; tentatively, D is TRBD1 (5 bases). CDR1 is SGHDN, CDR2 FVKESK, per germline. This CDR3 spans 14 amino acids. The V and J ends lost 0 bases and 8 bases respectively, with 12 bases between them.

This rearrangement joins TRBV28 to TRBJ1-4, with 7 bases that match TRBD1. Per the germline V gene, CDR1 is MDHEN and CDR2 is SYDVKM. The CDR3 extends over 18 amino acids. J gave up 8 bases and V 1 base, and 16 bases lay outside the gene matches. The CDR3 DNA reads TGTGCCAGCAGTTTATCTCGGACAGGCATTCCCCTTGGCGAAAAACTGTTTTTT. Its translation: CASSLSRTGIPLGEKLFF.

This clone showed up just once. This chain joins TRBV5-8 and TRBJ1-2, with no clear D. This CDR3 is 14 amino acids long. V dropped 4 bases and J dropped 5 bases, with 15 bases sitting between them. Germline V gene lookup returns CDR1 SGHTS and CDR2 YDEGEE. The DNA for the CDR3 is TGTGCCAGCAGCGGTCCGGTCGAGAGATATGGCTACACCTTC. Translating gives CASSGPVERYGYTF.

J is TRBJ1-2 and V is TRBV5-4; perhaps TRBD1 as D (6 bases). This CDR3 region has 14 residues. From germline, CDR1 is SGHNT and CDR2 YYREEE (reference sequence). Trimming left V 4 bases short and J 4 bases short, with 14 bases between. The CDR3 region is CASSALQGGYGYTF. CDR3 sequence (DNA): TGTGCCAGCAGCGCCTTACAGGGTGGCTATGGCTACACCTTC.

Only one count was recorded for this clone. The CDR3 reads CSVTQTGVDGYTF. CDR3 bases: TGCAGCGTCACCCAGACAGGGGTCGATGGCTACACCTTC. This chain links TRBV29-1 with TRBJ1-2; 8 nucleotides match TRBD1. Germline lookup yields CDR1 SQVTM and CDR2 ANQGSEA. J lost 6 bases, V lost 6 bases, and 9 bases had no gene match. The CDR3 is made up of 13 amino acids.

This sequence joins TRBV19 and TRBJ2-1, with 9 bases identical to TRBD1. Germline V gene sequence: CDR1 LNHDA, CDR2 SQIVND (reference sequence). The CDR3 contains 15 residues. V shed 5 bases, J shed 6 bases, and the junction held 8 bases outside the gene matches. The CDR3 reads CASSAGQGFFNEQFF. For the CDR3, the DNA is TGTGCCAGTAGTGCGGGACAGGGATTTTTCAATGAGCAGTTCTTC.